This T cell receptor beta chain stems from a study of T-cell memory formation after mild COVID-19. Across the study: Clusters of TCRs were largely donor specific. Study-wide points: Second-wave clones peaking on day 37 lacked confirmed SARS-CoV-2 specificity. Contracting clones from day 15 to 85 had balanced CD4/CD8; later expanders favoured CD4+. Contracting CD4+ clones sat mainly in CM and EM; CD8+ in EMRA.

Points on this clonotype: Its antigen remains unknown.

The CDR3 is 12 residues long. V was trimmed by 10 bases and J by 9 bases, leaving 19 bases between them. TCRdb redid the calling of the 5' RACE reads with MiXCR, one entry per CDR3 protein. The sample lists about 410,000 distinct CDR3 sequences, less than 25% occurring once. This chain uses TRBV12-3 or TRBV12-4 with TRBJ2-7, with D perhaps matching TRBD1 or TRBD2 (6 bases each). Sequencing input: PBMCs or a T cell subset sorted from them (not recorded which). This TCR came from an adult woman who had mild COVID-19 (a few samples of this study predate the infection). Cell type and time point are not known. For the CDR3, the DNA is TGTGCCACCTCCACAGGGAGGTCTATGCAGTACTTC. As protein: CATSTGRSMQYF.